This TCR beta chain derives from a study of blood T cell repertoires in COVID-19. Study as a whole: T cells, B-cell-depleted T cells, or PBMCs supplied cDNA or gDNA.

The trim removed 7 bases at V and 2 bases at J, leaving 11 bases unmatched. Looked up from germline, CDR1 is MNHEY and CDR2 is SVGAGI. The CDR3 consists of 15 residues. In the original processing: Cell counts per sample came from amplifying reference gene primers. The data were produced by immunoSEQ multiplex PCR, yet TCRdb's version contains in-frame clones alone and is incomplete. V and J calls and clone size are copied from that table; D and trimming were computed from the DNA. Here the sample spans about 150,000 clones, over 80% being singletons. The chain uses TRBV6-5 and TRBJ2-7; 7 nucleotides agree with TRBD2. This receptor was identified in a man aged 70-80 years who had recovered from COVID-19. The specimen was peripheral blood. The CDR3 region has the DNA TGTGCCAGCACTCCGGCCGGGAGGAATCCCTACGAGCAGTACTTC. This translates into CASTPAGRNPYEQYF.